This record covers a single TCR beta chain. Original handling: Reference gene primers were amplified, and this amplification served to estimate nucleated cell counts. The method was immunoSEQ multiplex PCR; TCRdb's version includes in-frame clones alone and lacks a portion of them. Clonal size and the V and J genes are those of that table, whereas D and trimming came from the DNA. The sample lists over 90,000 clones, more than 75% occurring once. This sample was taken from a study of blood T cell repertoires in COVID-19. The overall study: The study drew acute and convalescent COVID-19 samples from the United States, Italy and Spain. PBMCs, B-cell-depleted T cells, or T cells were the source of the cDNA or gDNA that made up the material.

The source of this sequence is a human donor in a cohort sampled during active COVID-19. Sequencing used peripheral blood.

Written as DNA, the CDR3 is TGTGCCACCAGCAGAGTGCCAGCGGGGGGAACAAGAGAGACCCAGTACTTC. It specifies CATSRVPAGGTRETQYF. The chain carries TRBV15 and TRBJ2-5, with TRBD2 matching over 9 bases. Looked up from germline, CDR1 is LNHNV and CDR2 is YYDKDF (reference sequence). The CDR3 is made up of 17 amino acids. V shed 1 base, J shed 4 bases, and the junction held 10 bases outside the gene matches.